Following are 31 T cell receptor beta chains from one sample sequenced in a study of early stage breast cancer tumors. Libraries were prepared by immunoSEQ multiplex PCR; TCRdb keeps only in-frame clonotypes and omits some of them. The sample contains 35,000 to 45,000 clones, 70% to 85% of which appear only once. The sequenced sample consisted of blood. Receptor source: a person between 55 and 69 years old with breast cancer.

This clone turned up a few times. The rearrangement links TRBV7-8 to TRBJ1-6; D is uncertain. V lost 5 bases, J lost 9 bases, and 14 bases lay in between. This CDR3 contains 14 residues. The germline gives CDR1 SGHVS, CDR2 FQNEAQ. The CDR3 DNA reads as TGTGCCAGCAGCCCCCTGGGAAATGGTTCACCCCTCCACTTT. It codes for CASSPLGNGSPLHF.

This clone was seen only a few times. This sequence joins TRBV9 and TRBJ2-7; D gene unclear. The germline CDR1 and CDR2 sequences are SGDLS and YYNGEE. V was trimmed by 0 bases and J by 3 bases, leaving 10 bases between them. CDR3 length equals 14 residues. CDR3 amino acids: CASSVAPGRYEQYF. The CDR3 bases are TGTGCCAGCAGCGTAGCACCTGGCCGCTACGAGCAGTACTTC.

CDR3 coding DNA: TGTGCCAGCAGCTCCGGGGCCTCCTATGGCTACACCTTC. It codes for CASSSGASYGYTF. V usage is TRBV7-9 and J usage is TRBJ1-2; D is possibly TRBD1 (5 bases). Trimming cost V 4 bases and J 4 bases, with 10 bases left between them. The CDR3 totals 13 residues. The germline V gene encodes CDR1 SEHNR and CDR2 FQNEAQ (reference sequence).

The chain recombines TRBV7-9 with TRBJ2-7, with 8 nucleotides matching TRBD1. V gave up 5 bases and J gave up 0 bases; unmatched junction bases: 6. The CDR3 has 15 amino acids. Germline V gene data show CDR1 as SEHNR and CDR2 as FQNEAQ (reference sequence). The CDR3 here is CASSPRQGHSYEQYF. CDR3 nucleotides: TGTGCCAGCAGCCCTAGACAGGGGCACTCCTACGAGCAGTACTTC.

The chain's CDR3 is CATSRDRGPRAFF. CDR3 nucleotides: TGTGCCACCAGCAGAGATAGGGGGCCTAGAGCTTTCTTT. This chain uses TRBV15 with TRBJ1-1; 7 positions agree with TRBD1. The CDR3 totals 13 residues. Germline V gene sequence: CDR1 LNHNV, CDR2 YYDKDF (reference sequence). Trimming at V came to 0 bases and at J to 10 bases, leaving 5 bases not matched to a gene.

V usage is TRBV4-2 and J usage is TRBJ2-1, with TRBD2 matching over 8 bases. With V trimmed by 0 bases and J by 0 bases, 1 base remained unmatched. The germline gives CDR1 LGHNA, CDR2 YNFKEQ. This CDR3 is 16 amino acids long. The CDR3 sequence: CASSQETSGSYNEQFF. In nucleotides, the CDR3 is TGTGCCAGCAGCCAAGAAACTAGCGGCTCCTACAATGAGCAGTTCTTC.

V is TRBV7-9 and J is TRBJ2-6, with D maybe TRBD1 (5 bases). CDR1 and CDR2 (germline): SEHNR, FQNEAQ (reference sequence). The CDR3 spans 15 residues. Trimming took 3 bases from V and 2 from J, leaving 8 bases between them. CDR3 in DNA: TGTGCCAGCAGCTTCAGGGTTACTGGGGCCAACGTCCTGACTTTC. It specifies CASSFRVTGANVLTF. The entire variable domain, with the rest obtained from reference TRBV7-9 and TRBJ2-6, is as follows: DTGVSQNPRHKITKRGQNVTFRCDPISEHNRLYWYRQTLGQGPEFLTYFQNEAQLEKSRLLSDRFSAERPKGSFSTLEIQRTEQGDSAMYLCASSFRVTGANVLTFGAGSRLTVL.

The chain couples TRBV5-1 to TRBJ1-1; D is unresolved. The germline V gene encodes CDR1 SGHRS and CDR2 YFSETQ. V was pared by 4 bases and J by 0 bases, with 7 bases between. This CDR3 comprises 13 residues. In nucleotides, the CDR3 is TGCGCCAGCAGCCGGACCGTGAACACTGAAGCTTTCTTT. Translated, it gives CASSRTVNTEAFF.

The V call is TRBV27, the J call TRBJ1-5; D perhaps matches TRBD1 (5 bases). V gave up 2 bases and J gave up 7 bases, with 12 bases separating them. The CDR3 has 14 amino acids. The germline V gene has CDR1 MNHEY and CDR2 SMNVEV (reference sequence). The CDR3: CASSLPGYGQPQHF. CDR3 in DNA: TGTGCCAGCAGTTTACCAGGGTATGGCCAGCCCCAGCATTTT.

V gene TRBV9 combines with J gene TRBJ2-3; D unclear. Germline CDR1 is SGDLS and CDR2 is YYNGEE. The CDR3 is made up of 14 amino acids. V lost 4 bases and J lost 1, with 10 bases in between. The CDR3 is CASSPRPGTDTQYF. CDR3 bases: TGTGCCAGCAGCCCCCGCCCGGGCACAGATACGCAGTATTTT.

V gene TRBV11-3 combines with J gene TRBJ2-5; D perhaps matches TRBD1 (6 bases). The CDR3 covers 13 residues. In germline, CDR1 is SGHNT, CDR2 YENEEA. The V gene lost 6 bases and the J gene lost 1 base, with 9 bases spanning the gap. In nucleotides, the CDR3 is TGTGCCAGCAGTTCAGGGGCCCAAGAGACCCAGTACTTC. Its translation: CASSSGAQETQYF. Based on the CDR3 plus reference TRBV11-3 and TRBJ2-5, the full variable domain is EAGVVQSPRYKIIEKKQPVAFWCNPISGHNTLYWYLQNLGQGPELLIRYENEEAVDDSQLPKDRFSAERLKGVDSTLKIQPAELGDSAVYLCASSSGAQETQYFGPGTRLLVL.

This chain uses TRBV7-9 with TRBJ1-2, with TRBD1 as a possible D gene (6 bases). Per germline, CDR1 SEHNR and CDR2 FQNEAQ (reference sequence). The CDR3 is made up of 14 amino acids. V shed 3 bases and J shed 1 base, with 9 bases lying between them. The CDR3 DNA is TGTGCCAGCAGCTTCCTCAGGGGTAACTATGGCTACACCTTC. It specifies CASSFLRGNYGYTF.

The chain carries TRBV7-9 and TRBJ1-4; the match to TRBD1 covers 9 bases. V dropped 4 bases and J dropped 8; count of bases not matched to a gene: 14. CDR1 and CDR2 from the germline V gene are SEHNR and FQNEAQ (reference sequence). The CDR3 contains 17 residues. CDR3 nucleotides: TGTGCCAGCAGCTCTCTCCGGGACAGGGTAGAGCGAGAAAAACTGTTTTTT. Translated: CASSSLRDRVEREKLFF.

V is TRBV2 and J is TRBJ2-5; D uncertain. Germline CDR1 is SNHLY and CDR2 is FYNNEI. Trimming left V 4 bases short and J 6 bases short, with 12 bases between. The CDR3 consists of 13 residues. CDR3 sequence reads: CASSVGSMKTQYF. CDR3 nucleotide sequence: TGTGCCAGCAGTGTCGGTAGTATGAAGACCCAGTACTTC.

The rearrangement joins TRBV7-9 to TRBJ2-3; 9 bases line up with TRBD1. This CDR3 region has 17 residues. The V and J ends lost 5 bases and 1 base, in that order; junction bases with no gene match: 10. Germline-derived CDR1 and CDR2 are SEHNR and FQNEAQ (reference sequence). The CDR3 region has the DNA TGTGCCAGCAGCCGTAGCGTGGGGACAGGGCGCACAGATACGCAGTATTTT. Amino acid sequence: CASSRSVGTGRTDTQYF. Using reference TRBV7-9 and TRBJ2-3 for the parts outside the CDR3, the full variable domain is DTGVSQNPRHKITKRGQNVTFRCDPISEHNRLYWYRQTLGQGPEFLTYFQNEAQLEKSRLLSDRFSAERPKGSFSTLEIQRTEQGDSAMYLCASSRSVGTGRTDTQYFGPGTRLTVL.

This clone was counted once. The V call is TRBV6-5, the J call TRBJ2-5; possible D gene TRBD1, 5 bases. The germline V gene encodes CDR1 MNHEY and CDR2 SVGAGI. The CDR3 runs to 15 residues. Trimming stripped 6 bases from V and 5 bases from J, with 19 bases between. This CDR3 is CASRARPTVGETQYF. The CDR3, as DNA: TGTGCCAGCAGAGCCCGACCGACAGTGGGGGAGACCCAGTACTTC.

As DNA, the CDR3 is TGTGCCAGCAGCCAAGTCGGCACAGGACTCAGCACAGATACGCAGTATTTT. Its protein is CASSQVGTGLSTDTQYF. The J gene is TRBJ2-3, the V gene TRBV4-2, with D perhaps being TRBD1 or TRBD2 (5 bases each). V lost 1 base to trimming and J lost 0 bases, with 14 bases between them. Germline CDR1 and CDR2: LGHNA and YNFKEQ. CDR3 length equals 17 residues.

The gene calls are TRBV28 and TRBJ2-7; unclear D gene. The CDR3 extends over 13 amino acids. Germline lookup yields CDR1 MDHEN and CDR2 SYDVKM. V was cut by 2 bases and J by 7 bases, with 12 bases left in between. The CDR3 is CASSLMPWPEQYF. CDR3 nucleotide sequence: TGTGCCAGCAGTTTAATGCCCTGGCCAGAGCAGTACTTC.

This clone appeared once. V gene TRBV6-1 combines with J gene TRBJ1-5, with D possibly matching TRBD1 (6 bases). CDR3 size: 13 residues. Trimming took 5 bases from V and 5 from J, leaving 10 bases between them. Germline assignment: CDR1 MNHNS and CDR2 SASEGT. The CDR3 protein is CASSITGYQPQHF. The DNA for the CDR3 is TGTGCCAGCAGTATAACAGGGTATCAGCCCCAGCATTTT.

This chain joins TRBV6-1 and TRBJ1-5; unclear D gene. The germline V gene has CDR1 MNHNS and CDR2 SASEGT. This CDR3 has 14 residues. V lost 7 bases to trimming and J lost 5 bases, with 15 bases between them. CDR3 amino acids: CASTIGWSDQPQHF. DNA of the CDR3: TGTGCCAGCACGATAGGTTGGTCGGATCAGCCCCAGCATTTT.

A single count supports this clone. The rearrangement joins TRBV9 to TRBJ1-2, with D perhaps matching TRBD1 (6 bases). There are 14 residues in the CDR3. Trimming stripped 6 bases from V and 6 bases from J, with 18 bases between. In germline, CDR1 is SGDLS, CDR2 YYNGEE. CDR3 protein: CASTPDVGGDGYTF. The CDR3 nucleotides read TGTGCCAGCACCCCCGACGTTGGGGGCGATGGCTACACCTTC. Using reference TRBV9 and TRBJ1-2 for the parts outside the CDR3, the full variable domain is DSGVTQTPKHLITATGQRVTLRCSPRSGDLSVYWYQQSLDQGLQFLIQYYNGEERAKGNILERFSAQQFPDLHSELNLSSLELGDSALYFCASTPDVGGDGYTFGSGTRLTVV.

The J gene is TRBJ2-5, the V gene TRBV4-1; D perhaps matches TRBD2 (6 bases). The CDR3 contains 17 residues. Trimming removed 1 base from V and 1 base from J, with 16 bases in between. Germline loops: CDR1 MGHRA, CDR2 YSYEKL. The DNA for the CDR3 is TGCGCCAGCAGCCAAGGTACGGGCGGGGCCCGCCAAGAGACCCAGTACTTC. It translates to CASSQGTGGARQETQYF.

This clone was observed a single time. This chain links TRBV9 with TRBJ2-3; no reliable D call. Germline values: CDR1 SGDLS, CDR2 YYNGEE. The CDR3 length is 16 residues. Trimming took off 0 bases at V and 2 bases at J, with 13 bases between the two ends. This CDR3 reads CASSVAGSLNTDTQYF. CDR3 DNA sequence: TGTGCCAGCAGCGTAGCGGGCAGCTTAAACACAGATACGCAGTATTTT.

This clone was picked up a small number of times. The rearrangement links TRBV7-9 to TRBJ1-6, with D possibly matching TRBD1 (6 bases). The V end was cut by 2 bases, the J end by 11 bases, with 13 bases between. Germline assignment: CDR1 SEHNR and CDR2 FQNEAQ (reference sequence). The CDR3 spans 14 residues. The CDR3 spells CASSLIAGVTPLHF. Here the CDR3 DNA reads TGTGCCAGCAGCTTAATTGCAGGGGTTACACCCCTCCACTTT.

The gene calls are TRBV7-8 and TRBJ2-7; no clear D. There are 14 residues in the CDR3. Trimming took 1 base from V and 3 from J, leaving 10 bases between them. The germline CDR1 and CDR2 sequences are SGHVS and FQNEAQ. The CDR3 sequence: CASSLVRSDYEQYF. CDR3 bases: TGTGCCAGCAGCTTAGTCAGGAGTGACTACGAGCAGTACTTC. Full variable domain (remainder filled in from reference TRBV7-8 and TRBJ2-7): GAGVSQSPRYKVAKRGQDVALRCDPISGHVSLFWYQQALGQGPEFLTYFQNEAQLDKSGLPSDRFFAERPEGSVSTLKIQRTQQEDSAVYLCASSLVRSDYEQYFGPGTRLTVT.

The CDR3 spells CASSFTTDTQYF. The CDR3 DNA reads as TGCGCCAGCAGCTTCACCACAGATACGCAGTATTTT. The chain employs TRBV5-1 and TRBJ2-3; D unresolved. CDR3 size: 12 residues. CDR1 and CDR2 (germline): SGHRS, YFSETQ. Trimming removed 2 bases from V and 2 bases from J, with 3 bases in between.

This chain joins TRBV6-5 and TRBJ1-4, with a weak D call TRBD1 (5 bases). CDR1 MNHEY and CDR2 SVGAGI come from the germline V gene. The CDR3 covers 15 residues. Trimming removed 0 bases at V and 7 bases at J, with 12 bases between. This CDR3 is CASSYSSGGGEKLFF. The CDR3 bases are TGTGCCAGCAGTTACTCGAGTGGGGGGGGTGAAAAACTGTTTTTT.

V and J are TRBV28 and TRBJ1-1, with 7 nucleotides matching TRBD1. Germline V lookup: CDR1 MDHEN, CDR2 SYDVKM. This CDR3 contains 14 residues. Germline trimming cut 4 bases from V and 4 bases from J; bases unmatched to any gene: 6. This chain's CDR3 is CASSYPGGGTEAFF. Written as DNA, the CDR3 is TGTGCCAGCAGTTACCCAGGGGGGGGCACTGAAGCTTTCTTT.

The rearrangement joins TRBV29-1 to TRBJ2-7; 11 bases agree with TRBD1. The CDR3 contains 15 residues. The germline V gene encodes CDR1 SQVTM and CDR2 ANQGSEA. V was pared by 5 bases and J by 3 bases, with 9 bases of the junction left unmatched. The CDR3 sequence: CSVYDTGTGGYEQYF. The CDR3 DNA is TGCAGCGTTTATGACACCGGGACAGGGGGCTACGAGCAGTACTTC.

The chain carries TRBV5-4 and TRBJ2-5; 7 bases are a match to TRBD2. The CDR3 runs 13 residues. V shed 5 bases and J 2 bases; nucleotides not matched to a gene: 3. Per germline, CDR1 SGHNT and CDR2 YYREEE (reference sequence). CDR3 bases: TGTGCCAGCAGGCTAGCGGAACAAGAGACCCAGTACTTC. Translation: CASRLAEQETQYF.

The chain employs TRBV14 and TRBJ2-7; perhaps TRBD1 as D (6 bases). The V and J ends lost 2 bases and 3 bases respectively, with 14 bases between them. Germline values: CDR1 SGHDN, CDR2 FVKESK. The CDR3 covers 15 residues. The CDR3 sequence: CASSQTDRPGYEQYF. DNA of the CDR3: TGTGCCAGCAGCCAAACAGACAGGCCTGGCTACGAGCAGTACTTC.